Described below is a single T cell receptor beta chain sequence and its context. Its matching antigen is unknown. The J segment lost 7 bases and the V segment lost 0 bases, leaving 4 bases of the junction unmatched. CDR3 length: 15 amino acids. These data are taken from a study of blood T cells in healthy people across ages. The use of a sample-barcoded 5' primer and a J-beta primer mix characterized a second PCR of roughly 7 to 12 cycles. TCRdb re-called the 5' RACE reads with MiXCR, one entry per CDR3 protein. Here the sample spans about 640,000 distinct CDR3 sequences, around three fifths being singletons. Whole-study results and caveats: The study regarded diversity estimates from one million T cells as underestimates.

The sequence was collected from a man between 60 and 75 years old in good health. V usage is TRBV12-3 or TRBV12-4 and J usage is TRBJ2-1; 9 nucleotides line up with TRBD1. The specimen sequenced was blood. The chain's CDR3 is CASSLAGTGRNEQFF. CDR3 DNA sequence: TGTGCCAGCAGTTTAGCAGGGACAGGGAGGAATGAGCAGTTCTTC.